Shown below are 10 T cell receptor beta chains from a single sample sequenced in a study of T-cell memory formation after mild COVID-19 (dated by TCRdb to about 2021). The library was obtained by 5' RACE. Sequencing was carried out with an Illumina NovaSeq 6000. TCRdb reprocessed the public reads (quality trimming at Q25 with fastp, clone calling with MiXCR) and kept in-frame beta chains. Rows are combined by CDR3 protein, so each entry shows the most common genes and DNA. The sample includes approximately 150,000 distinct CDR3 sequences, with about 15% observed a single time. In total, the top ten clones hold about 14% of the sample. The material sequenced was PBMCs or a T cell subset sorted from them (not recorded which). These receptors were collected from an adult woman who had mild COVID-19 (a few samples of this study predate the infection). The sample titles of this study are shuffled in the database, so cell type and time point are left out; the donor was told from shared clones.

This clonotype was observed a handful of times. The chain is built from TRBV12-3 or TRBV12-4 and TRBJ2-2; D is perhaps TRBD1 (5 bases). The V gene lost 3 bases and the J gene lost 9 bases, with 8 bases spanning the gap. The CDR3 length is 12 residues. The CDR3 region has the DNA TGTGCCAGCAGTTTTGGGGCAAGGGAGCTGTTTTTT. Translation: CASSFGARELFF.

This clonotype was found a few times. V is TRBV5-5 and J is TRBJ2-7; TRBD1 matches at 10 bases. The CDR3 has 14 residues. Germline CDR1 reads SGHKS; CDR2 reads YYEKEE (reference sequence). The V and J ends lost 4 bases and 7 bases, in that order; junction bases with no gene match: 8. Here the CDR3 reads CASSNSTGGWEQYF. CDR3 in DNA: TGTGCCAGCAGCAACTCGACAGGGGGCTGGGAGCAGTACTTC. Combining the CDR3 with reference TRBV5-5 and TRBJ2-7 gives the whole variable domain DAGVTQSPTHLIKTRGQQVTLRCSPISGHKSVSWYQQVLGQGPQFIFQYYEKEERGRGNFPDRFSARQFPNYSSELNVNALLLGDSALYLCASSNSTGGWEQYFGPGTRLTVT.

The J gene is TRBJ2-7, the V gene TRBV11-3, with TRBD1 matching 8 bases. CDR3 length equals 15 residues. Germline CDR1 SGHNT, CDR2 YENEEA. The trim removed 1 base at V and 5 bases at J, leaving 7 bases unmatched. The CDR3 DNA sequence: TGTGCCAGCAGCTTAGGACAGGGGCTTGGGCACGAGCAGTACTTC. This gives the protein CASSLGQGLGHEQYF.

This clonotype has more than one count but fewer than ten. CDR3 amino acids: CATSRVGQGKNIQYF. The DNA of the CDR3 is TGTGCCACCAGCAGAGTTGGGCAGGGAAAGAACATTCAGTACTTC. The chain has TRBV15 and TRBJ2-4; TRBD1 is a possible D gene (5 bases). The germline V and J ends were trimmed by 1 base and 7 bases, with 14 bases remaining between them. In germline, CDR1 is LNHNV, CDR2 YYDKDF (reference sequence). The CDR3 runs 15 residues. Using reference TRBV15 and TRBJ2-4 for the parts outside the CDR3, the full variable domain is DAMVIQNPRYQVTQFGKPVTLSCSQTLNHNVMYWYQQKSSQAPKLLFHYYDKDFNNEADTPDNFQSRRPNTSFCFLDIRSPGLGDTAMYLCATSRVGQGKNIQYFGAGTRLSVL.

This clonotype was counted a few times. V gene TRBV5-1 combines with J gene TRBJ2-2; unclear D gene. The V gene lost 0 bases and the J gene lost 1 base, with 10 bases spanning the gap. Germline assignment: CDR1 SGHRS and CDR2 YFSETQ. The CDR3 totals 16 residues. The CDR3 bases are TGCGCCAGCAGCTTGGGCCATAGACAGAACACCGGGGAGCTGTTTTTT. Amino acids: CASSLGHRQNTGELFF.

The chain uses TRBV12-3 or TRBV12-4 and TRBJ2-1, with 12 bases identical to TRBD2. J was trimmed by 3 bases and V by 7 bases; bases with no gene match: 7. The CDR3 sequence is 16 residues long. CDR3: CASIPRTSGIYNEQFF. The CDR3 region has the DNA TGTGCCAGCATCCCTAGGACTAGCGGGATCTACAATGAGCAGTTCTTC.

In this sample, this clonotype turned up a few times. This rearrangement joins TRBV7-9 to TRBJ2-7, with unresolved D. V lost 2 bases and J 3 bases, leaving 11 bases between the germline ends. The germline CDR1 and CDR2 sequences are SEHNR and FQNEAQ (reference sequence). There are 14 residues in the CDR3. In nucleotides, the CDR3 is TGTGCCAGCAGCTTATTGGTAAAGGTCTACGAGCAGTACTTC. It yields the protein CASSLLVKVYEQYF. Drawing the rest from reference TRBV7-9 and TRBJ2-7, the complete variable domain is DTGVSQNPRHKITKRGQNVTFRCDPISEHNRLYWYRQTLGQGPEFLTYFQNEAQLEKSRLLSDRFSAERPKGSFSTLEIQRTEQGDSAMYLCASSLLVKVYEQYFGPGTRLTVT.

This clonotype was detected only a few times. This chain links TRBV25-1 with TRBJ2-5; tentative D call: TRBD1 (5 bases). CDR1 and CDR2 (germline): MGHDK, SYGVNS. The CDR3 consists of 13 residues. The V end was cut by 5 bases, the J end by 5 bases, with 12 bases between. This CDR3 reads CASSTPGQETQYF. DNA for the CDR3: TGTGCCAGCAGTACCCCAGGGCAGGAGACCCAGTACTTC.

The chain uses TRBV11-2 and TRBJ2-7, with no clear D. V gave up 0 bases and J gave up 0 bases, with 9 bases separating them. Germline-derived CDR1 and CDR2 are SGHAT and FQNNGV. The CDR3 totals 15 residues. The CDR3 bases are TGTGCCAGCAGCTTAGAACAGTTGAGCTCCTACGAGCAGTACTTC. Encoded protein: CASSLEQLSSYEQYF.

This clonotype was seen a handful of times. The gene calls are TRBV20-1 and TRBJ2-3, with TRBD2 matching 8 bases. The CDR3 consists of 16 residues. The junction had 12 bases not matched to a gene; V was cut back by 0 bases and J by 7 bases. Germline loops: CDR1 DFQATT, CDR2 SNEGSKA (reference sequence). The DNA of the CDR3 is TGCAGTGCTAGAGATCAGTTGAGCGGGAGTAAATATACGCAGTATTTT. Translated: CSARDQLSGSKYTQYF.